These 20 T cell receptor beta chains were all obtained from the same sample, sequenced in a study of OX40 agonist ivuxolimab in advanced cancers. Repertoires were generated with immunoSEQ multiplex PCR, while TCRdb's copy carries only in-frame clones and drops some. The repertoire consists of about 32,000 clones, with around nine tenths occurring once and the leading ten covering about 30%. Sequencing used CD4+ or CD8+ T cells sorted from blood, obtained in a trial of the OX40 agonist ivuxolimab. The receptors originated from an adult with an advanced solid tumor such as melanoma, head and neck, liver or kidney cancer.

The chain carries TRBV5-1 and TRBJ2-1, with a weak D call TRBD1 (5 bases). V was cut by 0 bases and J by 5 bases, with 15 bases left in between. The CDR3 consists of 16 residues. The germline V gene encodes CDR1 SGHRS and CDR2 YFSETQ. In DNA, the CDR3 is TGCGCCAGCAGCTTGGAGCCCCAGGGATCAAACAATGAGCAGTTCTTC. Amino acid sequence: CASSLEPQGSNNEQFF.

The chain carries TRBV18 and TRBJ2-7; 12 positions match TRBD2. The germline CDR1 and CDR2 sequences are KGHSH and LQKENI. The CDR3 extends over 17 amino acids. Losses at the gene ends were 0 bases for V and 3 bases for J; bases not matched to a gene: 6. CDR3 residues: CASSPPGASGRGYEQYF. For the CDR3, the DNA is TGTGCCAGCTCACCACCTGGGGCTAGCGGGAGGGGCTACGAGCAGTACTTC.

The V call is TRBV6-1, the J call TRBJ1-1, with D hard to call. The CDR3 is 13 amino acids. V was pared by 1 base and J by 1 base, with 4 bases between. Germline lookup yields CDR1 MNHNS and CDR2 SASEGT. The CDR3 DNA follows: TGTGCCAGCAGTGAAGGTGAGAACACTGAAGCTTTCTTT. Its translation is CASSEGENTEAFF.

This chain uses TRBV4-1 with TRBJ2-5, with D unresolved. The closer fit of TRBJ2-7 to the DNA end suggests the J call may be wrong. The CDR3 extends over 16 amino acids. The V gene's germline CDR1 is MGHRA and CDR2 YSYEKL. This CDR3 reads CASSQEVSTSYYEQYF. CDR3 sequence (DNA): TGCGCCAGCAGCCAAGAAGTAAGCACCTCCTACTACGAGCAGTACTTC.

The rearrangement joins TRBV9 to TRBJ2-2; TRBD2 matches 7 bases. There are 16 residues in the CDR3. The germline V gene has CDR1 SGDLS and CDR2 YYNGEE. V lost 2 bases and J lost 3; bases outside the gene matches: 7. The CDR3 reads CASSVEGGAYTGELFF. The CDR3, as DNA: TGTGCCAGCAGCGTCGAGGGAGGGGCCTACACCGGGGAGCTGTTTTTT.

The rearrangement uses TRBV14 and TRBJ1-2; tentatively, D is TRBD1 (5 bases). Trimming took 2 bases from V and 3 from J, leaving 16 bases between them. The CDR3 runs to 16 residues. Germline V gene data show CDR1 as SGHDN and CDR2 as FVKESK. CDR3 sequence (DNA): TGTGCCAGCAGCCAAAAGTGGAGGGGAAGTGACTATGGCTACACCTTC. This translates into CASSQKWRGSDYGYTF.

This sequence joins TRBV4-1 and TRBJ2-5; D gene unclear. Germline CDR1 MGHRA, CDR2 YSYEKL. V lost 0 bases and J lost 7, with 12 bases in between. The CDR3 runs 14 residues. CDR3 nucleotides: TGCGCCAGCAGCCAAGAAGTCAGGATGGGGACCCAGTACTTC. This encodes CASSQEVRMGTQYF.

The rearrangement uses TRBV4-1 and TRBJ2-7, with TRBD2 matching 12 bases. CDR1 is MGHRA, CDR2 YSYEKL, per germline. Unmatched junction bases numbered 8, after V lost 7 bases and J lost 7 bases. This CDR3 has 14 amino acids. CDR3 nucleotides: TGCGCCAGCAAGACGAGACTAGCGGGAGTAGAGCAGTACTTC. This codes for CASKTRLAGVEQYF.

This clone turned up a few times. The J gene is TRBJ2-7, the V gene TRBV5-1; 9 bases align to TRBD1. There are 15 residues in the CDR3. Germline V lookup: CDR1 SGHRS, CDR2 YFSETQ. The junction had 5 bases not matched to a gene; V was cut back by 0 bases and J by 4 bases. CDR3 bases: TGCGCCAGCAGCTTGGCACAGGGGGCATTTTACGAGCAGTACTTC. Translation: CASSLAQGAFYEQYF. The full variable domain, completed using reference TRBV5-1 and TRBJ2-7, is KAGVTQTPRYLIKTRGQQVTLSCSPISGHRSVSWYQQTPGQGLQFLFEYFSETQRNKGNFPGRFSGRQFSNSRSEMNVSTLELGDSALYLCASSLAQGAFYEQYFGPGTRLTVT.

The gene calls are TRBV19 and TRBJ2-1, with TRBD1 matching 8 bases. CDR3 size: 14 residues. V shed 3 bases and J 6 bases; nucleotides not matched to a gene: 4. Germline lookup yields CDR1 LNHDA and CDR2 SQIVND (reference sequence). This chain's CDR3 is CASSMGQAGNEQFF. The CDR3 DNA is TGTGCCAGTAGTATGGGACAGGCAGGCAATGAGCAGTTCTTC. Looking up the rest from reference TRBV19 and TRBJ2-1 gives the full variable domain: DGGITQSPKYLFRKEGQNVTLSCEQNLNHDAMYWYRQDPGQGLRLIYYSQIVNDFQKGDIAEGYSVSREKKESFPLTVTSAQKNPTAFYLCASSMGQAGNEQFFGPGTRLTVL.

The chain has TRBV9 and TRBJ2-7; TRBD1 agrees at 8 bases. V lost 3 bases and J lost 2; bases outside the gene matches: 4. This CDR3 has 14 residues. Germline V lookup: CDR1 SGDLS, CDR2 YYNGEE. This CDR3 reads CASSEGQATYEQYF. Here the CDR3 DNA reads TGTGCCAGCAGCGAGGGACAGGCTACCTACGAGCAGTACTTC.

The chain is built from TRBV28 and TRBJ1-1; D is ambiguous. Trimming left V 6 bases short and J 4 bases short, with 15 bases between. The CDR3 sequence is 14 residues long. The germline CDR1 and CDR2 sequences are MDHEN and SYDVKM. The CDR3 loop reads CASRSGRGVTEAFF. The CDR3 DNA is TGTGCCAGCAGGTCAGGTCGCGGGGTCACTGAAGCTTTCTTT.

This clone was seen once. The genes are TRBV28 and TRBJ2-2, with D tentatively TRBD1 or TRBD2 (5 bases each). The CDR3 runs 19 residues. V was pared by 2 bases and J by 5 bases, with 24 bases between. The germline V gene encodes CDR1 MDHEN and CDR2 SYDVKM. CDR3 sequence reads: CASSLPRGVTVPGTGELFF. The CDR3 DNA follows: TGTGCCAGCAGTTTACCGAGAGGGGTTACAGTCCCGGGGACCGGGGAGCTGTTTTTT.

The chain is built from TRBV6-7 and TRBJ1-2, with a possible D match to TRBD1 (5 bases). TRBV6-7 is designated an ORF whose function remains uncertain. V lost 0 bases and J 5 bases, leaving 13 bases between the germline ends. The CDR3 extends over 15 amino acids. DNA of the CDR3: TGTGCCAGCAGTTACTCGACAGTGATGCCGTATGGCTACACCTTC. Translating it yields CASSYSTVMPYGYTF.

This clone has just a few counts. This chain joins TRBV27 and TRBJ2-5, with no clear D. Germline V gene data show CDR1 as MNHEY and CDR2 as SMNVEV (reference sequence). V lost 0 bases and J 5 bases, leaving 13 bases between the germline ends. CDR3 size: 15 residues. CDR3 sequence (DNA): TGTGCCAGCAGTTTATCGGCGGCGGTTGGGGAGACCCAGTACTTC. The encoded protein is CASSLSAAVGETQYF.

The CDR3 spells CASSFQGGGTEAFF. The CDR3 bases are TGTGCCAGCAGCTTTCAAGGAGGAGGGACTGAAGCTTTCTTT. The V and J genes are TRBV7-6 and TRBJ1-1, with D unresolved. The CDR3 spans 14 residues. Germline V CDR1 and CDR2: SGHVS, FNYEAQ. V shed 3 bases and J shed 5 bases, with 13 bases lying between them.

The rearrangement joins TRBV25-1 to TRBJ2-4; TRBD2 matches at 8 bases. J was trimmed by 8 bases and V by 3 bases; bases with no gene match: 3. The CDR3 consists of 13 residues. Germline V lookup: CDR1 MGHDK, CDR2 SYGVNS. The CDR3 DNA follows: TGTGCCAGCAGTGACGGGGGGGGCGACATTCAGTACTTC. The encoded protein is CASSDGGGDIQYF.

This clone has a handful of counts. The chain carries TRBV28 and TRBJ1-1; tentative D call: TRBD1 (5 bases). The CDR3 spans 16 residues. Germline V gives CDR1 MDHEN, CDR2 SYDVKM. Trimming took off 3 bases at V and 3 bases at J, with 17 bases between the two ends. The CDR3 protein is CASSFGVGTEDTEAFF. The CDR3 DNA is TGTGCCAGCAGTTTTGGGGTGGGGACGGAGGACACTGAAGCTTTCTTT.

The J gene is TRBJ2-3, the V gene TRBV2; D is ambiguous. V was cut by 8 bases and J by 2 bases, with 11 bases left in between. Germline V CDR1 and CDR2: SNHLY, FYNNEI. This CDR3 has 13 residues. CDR3 in amino acids: CASPARNTDTQYF. The CDR3 coding sequence is TGTGCCAGCCCGGCGAGGAACACAGATACGCAGTATTTT.

This rearrangement joins TRBV29-1 to TRBJ2-5; TRBD1 is a possible D gene (5 bases). Germline-derived CDR1 and CDR2 are SQVTM and ANQGSEA. The CDR3 covers 15 residues. Deletions cut 1 base from V and 0 bases from J, with 12 bases between. Here the CDR3 reads CSVEVEEDNQETQYF. The CDR3 nucleotides read TGCAGCGTTGAAGTGGAAGAGGACAACCAAGAGACCCAGTACTTC.